This T cell receptor (beta chain) comes out of a study of cytomegalovirus exposure and HLA in healthy donors. Study-level findings and limits: Prediction of most subjects' HLA-A and HLA-B alleles by TCR beta sequences was reportedly accurate. Sequencing likely produced, as an artifact, a cluster of highly shared sequence variants.

The PCR contained 60 Vbeta and 13 Jbeta primers. Repertoires were generated with immunoSEQ multiplex PCR, while TCRdb's copy carries only in-frame clones and drops some. Among about 130,000 clones listed, around four fifths were seen once. Those who donated were healthy bone marrow donors. While unrecorded immune exposures were likely, the donors were nominally healthy when sampled. Worth noting for this clone: Its target is not known. Sequence at one end of the junction differs from germline and may be a read error.

The CDR3 consists of 11 residues. Germline V CDR1 and CDR2: SGHAT, FQNNGV. The chain has TRBV11-2 and TRBJ1-2; 7 nucleotides agree with TRBD1. This receptor was obtained from a man in his forties or fifties in good health and CMV-seronegative. Sequenced input: PBMCs. The CDR3: CASSSWDRTNF. For the CDR3, the DNA is TGTGCCAGCAGCTCCTGGGACAGAACCAACTTC. The full variable domain, completed using reference TRBV11-2 and TRBJ1-2, is EAGVAQSPRYKIIEKRQSVAFWCNPISGHATLYWYQQILGQGPKLLIQFQNNGVVDDSQLPKDRFSAERLKGVDSTLKIQPAKLEDSAVYLCASSSWDRTNFGSGTRLTVV.